These 10 T cell receptor beta chains were all obtained from the same sample, sequenced in a study. Each CDR3 protein is one row after TCRdb ran MiXCR on the 5' RACE reads. Of about 62,000 distinct CDR3 sequences listed, nearly 30% are singletons. Source material: tumor-infiltrating naive CD4+ T cells sorted from the breast tumor. Subset specified: naive CD4+ T cells, CD4+CD45RA+CD25-. The receptors originated from a female donor with breast cancer.

This clonotype has a handful of counts. CDR3 nucleotide sequence: TGTGCCAGCAGTAATAGCGGGAGTAGGGACACCGGGGAGCTGTTTTTT. Protein: CASSNSGSRDTGELFF. This chain joins TRBV12-3 or TRBV12-4 and TRBJ2-2; 9 bases line up with TRBD2. The CDR3 covers 16 residues. J lost 3 bases, V lost 5 bases, and 7 bases had no gene match.

The chain combines TRBV2 with TRBJ1-1, with D perhaps matching TRBD1 (5 bases). Germline V gives CDR1 SNHLY, CDR2 FYNNEI. The CDR3 has 13 amino acids. V was cut by 8 bases and J by 0 bases, with 10 bases left in between. CDR3 in amino acids: CASRGSVNTEAFF. CDR3 sequence (DNA): TGTGCCAGCCGGGGGTCGGTGAACACTGAAGCTTTCTTT. Together with reference TRBV2 and TRBJ1-1, the CDR3 gives the full variable domain: EPEVTQTPSHQVTQMGQEVILRCVPISNHLYFYWYRQILGQKVEFLVSFYNNEISEKSEIFDDQFSVERPDGSNFTLKIRSTKLEDSAMYFCASRGSVNTEAFFGQGTRLTVV.

CDR3 DNA sequence: TGTGCCAGCAGTTCCCCCGGGACAGGGGTCCTCTCTGGGGCCAACGTCCTGACTTTC. Amino acids: CASSSPGTGVLSGANVLTF. This rearrangement joins TRBV6-5 to TRBJ2-6, with 10 bases fitting TRBD1. Per the germline V gene, CDR1 is MNHEY and CDR2 is SVGAGI. The CDR3 contains 19 residues. Germline trimming cut 4 bases from V and 0 bases from J; bases unmatched to any gene: 9.

This clonotype was observed a handful of times. This sequence joins TRBV3-1 and TRBJ1-1, with D possibly matching TRBD1 (6 bases). In germline, CDR1 is LGHDT, CDR2 YNNKEL (reference sequence). The length of the CDR3 is 14 residues. V lost 3 bases, J lost 9 bases, and 17 bases lay in between. CDR3: CASSQRGGLGQAFF. CDR3 bases: TGTGCCAGCAGCCAGAGGGGGGGCCTGGGACAAGCTTTCTTT.

For this clonotype: The germline gene is not matched at one end of the junction; a read error may be the cause. The chain carries TRBV9 and TRBJ1-4; TRBD1 agrees at 8 bases. Germline V lookup: CDR1 SGDLS, CDR2 YYNGEE. CDR3 size: 15 residues. CDR3 coding DNA: TGTGCCAGCAGCGCATCCGGGACAGGTGGTGAAGAACTGTTTTTT. Translating it yields CASSASGTGGEELFF.

This clonotype has more than one count but fewer than ten. The CDR3 region is CASSPTRQVRETQYF. In nucleotides, the CDR3 is TGTGCCAGCAGCCCGACCCGACAGGTCCGGGAGACCCAGTACTTC. This chain uses TRBV6-5 with TRBJ2-5; a possible D gene is TRBD1 (6 bases). V lost 6 bases to trimming and J lost 5 bases, with 19 bases between them. This CDR3 spans 15 amino acids. Per germline, CDR1 MNHEY and CDR2 SVGAGI.

There are a few counts of this clonotype. This chain joins TRBV4-1 and TRBJ1-5, with D perhaps TRBD1 (5 bases). CDR3 length equals 13 residues. Per the germline V gene, CDR1 is MGHRA and CDR2 is YSYEKL. Deletions cut 2 bases from V and 7 bases from J, with 9 bases between. The CDR3 loop reads CASSQNRGQPQHF. The CDR3, as DNA: TGCGCCAGCAGCCAAAACCGGGGGCAGCCCCAGCATTTT.

With regard to this clonotype: A much larger clone differs by one base, so this may be a read error. The chain uses TRBV5-1 and TRBJ2-7; the D is unclear. The ends were cut back, 4 bases at V and 5 bases at J, with 7 bases in the middle. The CDR3 length is 11 residues. CDR1 and CDR2 from the germline V gene are SGHRS and YFSETQ. The CDR3 loop reads CASSPFNEQYF. CDR3 DNA sequence: TGCGCCAGCAGCCCCTTCAACGAGCAGTACTTC.

A remark on this clonotype: The conserved phenylalanine or tryptophan normally closing the CDR3 is absent here, so this likely arose from a read error. The chain links TRBV29-1 to TRBJ1-1; no clear D. Trimming removed 6 bases from V and 1 base from J, with 12 bases in between. Germline V gene lookup returns CDR1 SQVTM and CDR2 ANQGSEA. CDR3 size: 13 residues. The CDR3, as DNA: TGCAGCGTCGTCTGGCAGGAGAACACTGAAGCTTTCTCT. Its protein product is CSVVWQENTEAFS.

Many counts were recorded for this clonotype. This rearrangement joins TRBV2 to TRBJ1-3; no reliable D call. The CDR3 has 13 amino acids. Germline assignment: CDR1 SNHLY and CDR2 FYNNEI. Trimming left V 10 bases short and J 2 bases short, with 12 bases between. The CDR3 DNA is TGTGCCACAAGGTGGTCCCCTGGAAACACCATATATTTT. This translates into CATRWSPGNTIYF.